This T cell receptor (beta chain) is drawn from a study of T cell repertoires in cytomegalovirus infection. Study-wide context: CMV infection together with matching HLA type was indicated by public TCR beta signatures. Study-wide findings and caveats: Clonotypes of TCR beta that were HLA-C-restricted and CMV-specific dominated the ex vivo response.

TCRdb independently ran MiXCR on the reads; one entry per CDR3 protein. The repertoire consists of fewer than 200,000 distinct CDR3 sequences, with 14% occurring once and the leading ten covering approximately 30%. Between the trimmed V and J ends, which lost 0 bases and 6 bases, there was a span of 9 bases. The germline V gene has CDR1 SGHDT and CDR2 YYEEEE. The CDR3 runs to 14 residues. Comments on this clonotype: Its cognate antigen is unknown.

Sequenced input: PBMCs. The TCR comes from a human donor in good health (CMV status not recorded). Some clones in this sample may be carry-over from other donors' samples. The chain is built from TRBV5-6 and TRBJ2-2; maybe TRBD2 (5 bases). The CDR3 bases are TGTGCCAGCAGCTTGGTGTTCGGGGCCGGGGAGCTGTTTTTT. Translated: CASSLVFGAGELFF.